The 4 T cell receptor beta chains below come from one sample, sequenced in a study of cytotoxic CD8 clonotypes in ibrutinib-treated CLL (dated by TCRdb to about 2021). The sample's time point, from its label and the paper: approximately 2 years on ibrutinib. Receptor libraries were prepared by the immunoSEQ multiplex PCR assay. TCRdb stores this immuneACCESS table with in-frame sequences only. Part of the clones is absent; in the studies checked, under half of the shortfall reflects unresolved V genes, and no reason is known for the rest. In this sample the table shows 70,000 to 80,000 clones, roughly 83% of which occur a single time. The ten top clones hold 38% of the sample. The sequencing here drew on PBMCs, taken after 24 months of ibrutinib treatment. Source of these receptors: a human donor with chronic lymphocytic leukemia.

This rearrangement joins TRBV19 to TRBJ2-2; D gene ambiguous. The CDR3 runs 13 residues. Deletions cut 3 bases from V and 6 bases from J, with 8 bases between. The germline V gene has CDR1 LNHDA and CDR2 SQIVND (reference sequence). The CDR3 here is CASSISAAGELFF. The DNA of the CDR3 is TGTGCCAGTAGTATTTCGGCAGCCGGGGAGCTGTTTTTT.

This clone was seen only a few times. V gene TRBV2 combines with J gene TRBJ1-2; tentatively, D is TRBD1 (5 bases). The CDR3 has 14 residues. Per germline, CDR1 SNHLY and CDR2 FYNNEI. With 3 bases removed from V and 8 bases from J, the gap between germline ends came to 16 bases. Here the CDR3 reads CASSDGGTVEGYTF. The CDR3 DNA reads TGTGCCAGCAGTGACGGGGGTACAGTTGAGGGCTACACCTTC. The entire variable domain, with the rest obtained from reference TRBV2 and TRBJ1-2, is as follows: EPEVTQTPSHQVTQMGQEVILRCVPISNHLYFYWYRQILGQKVEFLVSFYNNEISEKSEIFDDQFSVERPDGSNFTLKIRSTKLEDSAMYFCASSDGGTVEGYTFGSGTRLTVV.

The chain links TRBV15 to TRBJ1-5; no firm D call. V shed 4 bases and J shed 5 bases, with 12 bases lying between them. CDR1 is LNHNV and CDR2 is YYDKDF in the germline V gene (reference sequence). The CDR3 consists of 14 residues. The CDR3 DNA follows: TGTGCCACCAGCAAAGGAGGGAGCCATCAGCCCCAGCATTTT. Its translation is CATSKGGSHQPQHF. The whole variable domain, filled in from reference TRBV15 and TRBJ1-5, reads DAMVIQNPRYQVTQFGKPVTLSCSQTLNHNVMYWYQQKSSQAPKLLFHYYDKDFNNEADTPDNFQSRRPNTSFCFLDIRSPGLGDTAMYLCATSKGGSHQPQHFGDGTRLSIL.

The J gene is TRBJ2-7, the V gene TRBV18; 7 nucleotides match TRBD1. Per germline, CDR1 KGHSH and CDR2 LQKENI. The V segment lost 3 bases and the J segment 5 bases; nucleotides outside the gene matches: 1. The CDR3 is 12 residues long. The CDR3 here is CASSPQGDEQYF. CDR3 DNA: TGTGCCAGCTCACCCCAGGGGGACGAGCAGTACTTC.